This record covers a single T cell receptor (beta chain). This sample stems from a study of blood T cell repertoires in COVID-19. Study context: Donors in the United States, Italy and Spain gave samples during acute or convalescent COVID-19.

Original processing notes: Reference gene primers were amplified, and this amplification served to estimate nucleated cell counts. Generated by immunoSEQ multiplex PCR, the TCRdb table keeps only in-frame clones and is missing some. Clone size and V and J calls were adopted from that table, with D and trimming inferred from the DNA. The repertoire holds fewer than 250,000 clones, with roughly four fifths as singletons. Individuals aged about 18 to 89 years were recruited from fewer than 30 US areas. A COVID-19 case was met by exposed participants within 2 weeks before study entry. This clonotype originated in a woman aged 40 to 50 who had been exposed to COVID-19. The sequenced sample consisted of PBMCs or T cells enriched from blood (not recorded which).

The CDR3 DNA follows: TGTGCCAGCAGCTTAGGTAGCGGGGGGTCCAAGAGTGGTACGCAGTATTTT. Translating it yields CASSLGSGGSKSGTQYF. The V and J genes are TRBV7-9 and TRBJ2-3; 10 positions match TRBD2. CDR1 SEHNR and CDR2 FQNEAQ come from the germline V gene (reference sequence). The V segment lost 1 base and the J segment 8 bases; nucleotides outside the gene matches: 12. The CDR3 length is 17 residues.